One and the same sample provided the 23 T cell receptor beta chains below, sequenced in a study of blood T cell repertoires in COVID-19. Measured with immunoSEQ multiplex PCR; TCRdb has only the in-frame clones, and not every one. The table records roughly 280,000 clones, about 88% of them present only once. The sequenced sample consisted of PBMCs or T cells enriched from blood (not recorded which). These receptors originate from a woman aged 50 to 60 who had recovered from COVID-19.

The chain joins TRBV5-1 to TRBJ1-5; perhaps TRBD1 as D (5 bases). Trimming cost V 4 bases and J 5 bases, with 13 bases left between them. There are 14 residues in the CDR3. Looked up from germline, CDR1 is SGHRS and CDR2 is YFSETQ. DNA for the CDR3: TGCGCCAGCAGCCCCGGGGGGGGATATCAGCCCCAGCATTTT. It specifies CASSPGGGYQPQHF. The whole variable domain, remainder taken from reference TRBV5-1 and TRBJ1-5, is KAGVTQTPRYLIKTRGQQVTLSCSPISGHRSVSWYQQTPGQGLQFLFEYFSETQRNKGNFPGRFSGRQFSNSRSEMNVSTLELGDSALYLCASSPGGGYQPQHFGDGTRLSIL.

The J gene is TRBJ1-2, the V gene TRBV7-2, with 10 bases that match TRBD1. The CDR3 has 13 amino acids. Germline values: CDR1 SGHTA, CDR2 FQGNSA. Trimming cost V 5 bases and J 7 bases; bases outside gene matches: 4. The CDR3 loop reads CASSTRTGGGYTF. CDR3 nucleotides: TGTGCCAGCAGCACCCGGACAGGGGGTGGCTACACCTTC.

This chain connects TRBV9 to TRBJ1-2, with 10 bases fitting TRBD1. The CDR3 is 14 residues long. Trimming took 3 bases from V and 7 from J; bases not matched to a gene: 6. Germline-derived CDR1 and CDR2 are SGDLS and YYNGEE. The CDR3, as DNA: TGTGCCAGCAGCGGTGGGACAGGGGTTCGTGGCTACACCTTC. It specifies CASSGGTGVRGYTF.

The chain links TRBV28 to TRBJ1-5; 8 nucleotides align to TRBD1. CDR1 MDHEN and CDR2 SYDVKM come from the germline V gene. The CDR3 spans 15 residues. Losses at the gene ends were 3 bases for V and 9 bases for J; bases not matched to a gene: 10. The CDR3 loop is CASSFARTGMWPQHF. In DNA, the CDR3 is TGTGCCAGCAGTTTTGCCAGGACAGGGATGTGGCCCCAGCATTTT. Combining the CDR3 with reference TRBV28 and TRBJ1-5 gives the whole variable domain DVKVTQSSRYLVKRTGEKVFLECVQDMDHENMFWYRQDPGLGLRLIYFSYDVKMKEKGDIPEGYSVSREKKERFSLILESASTNQTSMYLCASSFARTGMWPQHFGDGTRLSIL.

This chain joins TRBV6-5 and TRBJ1-1; 7 positions agree with TRBD1. Germline trimming cut 4 bases from V and 0 bases from J; bases unmatched to any gene: 5. This CDR3 is 15 amino acids long. Per germline, CDR1 MNHEY and CDR2 SVGAGI. In nucleotides, the CDR3 is TGTGCCAGCAGTTTTAGGGACAGTATGAACACTGAAGCTTTCTTT. Translation: CASSFRDSMNTEAFF.

This chain links TRBV24-1 with TRBJ2-5, with 8 nucleotides matching TRBD1. There are 16 residues in the CDR3. J gave up 1 base and V 4 bases, and 7 bases lay outside the gene matches. From germline, CDR1 is KGHDR and CDR2 SFDVKD. CDR3 sequence (DNA): TGTGCCACCAGTGACCCCAGACAGGGGCTCCAAGAGACCCAGTACTTC. This gives the protein CATSDPRQGLQETQYF.

V and J are TRBV19 and TRBJ2-7; 8 nucleotides align to TRBD1. CDR1 and CDR2 from the germline V gene are LNHDA and SQIVND (reference sequence). The trim removed 6 bases at V and 1 base at J, leaving 8 bases unmatched. This CDR3 has 15 residues. The CDR3 protein is CASRRDRGASYEQYF. In DNA form, the CDR3 reads TGTGCCAGTAGGAGAGACAGGGGAGCATCCTACGAGCAGTACTTC. The full variable domain, its missing parts supplied by reference TRBV19 and TRBJ2-7, is DGGITQSPKYLFRKEGQNVTLSCEQNLNHDAMYWYRQDPGQGLRLIYYSQIVNDFQKGDIAEGYSVSREKKESFPLTVTSAQKNPTAFYLCASRRDRGASYEQYFGPGTRLTVT.

The chain couples TRBV30 to TRBJ2-7; the match to TRBD2 covers 8 bases. The trim removed 4 bases at V and 2 bases at J, leaving 7 bases unmatched. The CDR3 length is 14 residues. CDR1 is GTSNPN and CDR2 is SVGIG in the germline V gene (reference sequence). The CDR3 here is CAWNRAGETYEQYF. CDR3 coding DNA: TGTGCCTGGAATCGAGCGGGGGAAACCTACGAGCAGTACTTC.

J is TRBJ2-3 and V is TRBV27, with 9 bases fitting TRBD2. The CDR3 covers 17 residues. V was pared by 0 bases and J by 4 bases, with 8 bases of the junction left unmatched. Per germline, CDR1 MNHEY and CDR2 SMNVEV (reference sequence). The CDR3 loop is CASSLSGGRALPDTQYF. For the CDR3, the DNA is TGTGCCAGCAGTTTATCGGGCGGGAGGGCCCTCCCAGATACGCAGTATTTT.

V is TRBV6-1 and J is TRBJ2-7; the match to TRBD1 covers 12 bases. Germline V CDR1 and CDR2: MNHNS, SASEGT. The CDR3 is made up of 16 amino acids. Unmatched junction bases numbered 4, after V lost 4 bases and J lost 0 bases. The CDR3 DNA reads as TGTGCCAGCAGTGGCGGGACAGGGGGCTACTCCTACGAGCAGTACTTC. It specifies CASSGGTGGYSYEQYF.

The rearrangement links TRBV6-5 to TRBJ2-1; possibly TRBD2 for D (5 bases). Germline CDR1 reads MNHEY; CDR2 reads SVGAGI. With 10 bases removed from V and 6 bases from J, the gap between germline ends came to 13 bases. The CDR3 runs 12 residues. CDR3 amino acids: CATTRRGNEQFF. The CDR3 bases are TGTGCCACAACTAGACGCGGCAATGAGCAGTTCTTC.

This clone appeared a few times. J is TRBJ1-1 and V is TRBV6-5; no definite D call. CDR1 MNHEY and CDR2 SVGAGI come from the germline V gene. Trimming pared 2 bases from V and 1 base from J, leaving 5 bases between. The CDR3 has 13 amino acids. In DNA form, the CDR3 reads TGTGCCAGCAGTTACACAGAGAACACTGAAGCTTTCTTT. This sequence encodes CASSYTENTEAFF.

The CDR3 protein is CASSRTGPNEQYF. The CDR3 DNA reads TGTGCCAGCAGCCGGACAGGGCCGAACGAGCAGTACTTC. The chain joins TRBV11-2 to TRBJ2-7; 8 bases fit TRBD1. There are 13 residues in the CDR3. The V segment lost 5 bases and the J segment 5 bases; nucleotides outside the gene matches: 5. Per germline, CDR1 SGHAT and CDR2 FQNNGV.

V gene TRBV7-2 combines with J gene TRBJ2-3; 12 nucleotides align to TRBD2. The ends lost 1 base at V and 6 bases at J; junction bases unmatched: 8. The CDR3 sequence is 17 residues long. Germline V CDR1 and CDR2: SGHTA, FQGNSA. The DNA for the CDR3 is TGTGCCAGCAGCTTAGGGTTGCTAGCGGGAGGGTCGGATACGCAGTATTTT. It yields the protein CASSLGLLAGGSDTQYF. Filled out from reference TRBV7-2 and TRBJ2-3, the complete variable domain reads GAGVSQSPSNKVTEKGKDVELRCDPISGHTALYWYRQSLGQGLEFLIYFQGNSAPDKSGLPSDRFSAERTGGSVSTLTIQRTQQEDSAVYLCASSLGLLAGGSDTQYFGPGTRLTVL.

On this clone itself: Other DNA sequences of this sample code for an identical CDR3. The V and J genes are TRBV7-3 and TRBJ1-2; 8 bases match TRBD1. The CDR3 totals 13 residues. Germline CDR1 SGHTA, CDR2 FQGTGA. Unmatched junction bases numbered 5, after V lost 5 bases and J lost 6 bases. The CDR3 protein is CASSPGQGDGYTF. Here the CDR3 DNA reads TGTGCCAGCAGCCCCGGACAGGGTGATGGCTACACCTTC. The full variable domain, rest sourced from reference TRBV7-3 and TRBJ1-2, is GAGVSQTPSNKVTEKGKYVELRCDPISGHTALYWYRQSLGQGPEFLIYFQGTGAADDSGLPNDRFFAVRPEGSVSTLKIQRTERGDSAVYLCASSPGQGDGYTFGSGTRLTVV.

The genes are TRBV6-2 or TRBV6-3 and TRBJ1-1; TRBD1 agrees at 7 bases. The germline CDR1 and CDR2 sequences are MNHEY and SVGEGT. Trimming at V came to 5 bases and at J to 3 bases, leaving 9 bases not matched to a gene. CDR3 length equals 15 residues. The CDR3, as DNA: TGTGCCAGCAGTCTCCTCGGGACAGAGTACACTGAAGCTTTCTTT. Amino acids: CASSLLGTEYTEAFF.

The rearrangement joins TRBV6-6 to TRBJ2-7; no clear D gene. The CDR3 runs 14 residues. Trimming cost V 2 bases and J 4 bases, with 12 bases left between them. Germline V gives CDR1 MNHNY, CDR2 SVGAGI (reference sequence). This CDR3 reads CASSYSGSWYEQYF. The CDR3 DNA sequence: TGTGCCAGCAGTTACAGTGGCTCGTGGTACGAGCAGTACTTC.

The chain is built from TRBV10-1 and TRBJ1-3, with D uncertain. Trimming left V 10 bases short and J 1 base short, with 14 bases between. The germline V gene has CDR1 WNHNN and CDR2 SYGVQD (reference sequence). The CDR3 loop spans 14 amino acids. The DNA of the CDR3 is TGCGCCACCACTCCGGGAGGATCTGGAAACACCATATATTTT. Residues: CATTPGGSGNTIYF.

The chain employs TRBV5-6 and TRBJ1-5, with D tentatively TRBD1 (6 bases). CDR1 is SGHDT, CDR2 YYEEEE, per germline. The V end was cut by 0 bases, the J end by 5 bases, with 9 bases between. This CDR3 spans 14 amino acids. The chain's CDR3 is CASSLGTGHQPQHF. The CDR3 region has the DNA TGTGCCAGCAGCTTGGGCACAGGGCATCAGCCCCAGCATTTT.

This chain joins TRBV28 and TRBJ1-4, with a possible D match to TRBD1 (5 bases). Germline V lookup: CDR1 MDHEN, CDR2 SYDVKM. The CDR3 sequence is 16 residues long. V was trimmed by 6 bases and J by 0 bases, leaving 14 bases between them. The CDR3, as DNA: TGTGCCAGCAGCCCCCGTTCGGGGGCAACTAATGAAAAACTGTTTTTT. Translating gives CASSPRSGATNEKLFF.

The chain is built from TRBV6-2 or TRBV6-3 and TRBJ1-1; D is uncertain. V gave up 6 bases and J gave up 2 bases, with 7 bases separating them. Germline loops: CDR1 MNHEY, CDR2 SVGEGT. The CDR3 spans 12 residues. In DNA, the CDR3 is TGTGCCAGCAGCGTCACAAACACTGAAGCTTTCTTT. Amino acids: CASSVTNTEAFF.

This sequence joins TRBV14 and TRBJ2-5, with 11 bases fitting TRBD2. Trimming took 4 bases from V and 2 from J; bases not matched to a gene: 3. The CDR3 totals 15 residues. In germline, CDR1 is SGHDN, CDR2 FVKESK. CDR3 sequence reads: CASSPGLAEQETQYF. The DNA for the CDR3 is TGTGCCAGCAGCCCGGGACTAGCGGAACAAGAGACCCAGTACTTC.

The rearrangement uses TRBV11-3 and TRBJ2-7; 8 bases align to TRBD2. V gave up 5 bases and J gave up 6 bases; unmatched junction bases: 3. The CDR3 consists of 12 residues. Germline V gene data show CDR1 as SGHNT and CDR2 as YENEEA. CDR3 nucleotide sequence: TGTGCCAGCAGCCGGGGGGGTCGCGAGCAGTACTTC. This encodes CASSRGGREQYF.